This paragraph covers one T cell receptor (beta chain) sequence. Its antigen is not known. The source of the sample is a study of a mutant IDH1 vaccine in newly diagnosed glioma. Sequencing used immunoSEQ multiplex PCR; TCRdb keeps in-frame clones, though not all of them. The sample consists of 45,000 to 60,000 clones, just under 80% of them appearing once. Time point specified: week 5, during vaccination. A single vaccine dose contained 300 ug of mutant IDH1 20-mer peptide, and topical imiquimod was used with it. This sequence originates from a man aged 45 to 65 with glioma. The sequencing here drew on PBMCs, taken from a glioma patient whose treatment included an IDH1 peptide vaccine.

The CDR3 protein is CASSQVLGLGKSSYEQYF. CDR3 bases: TGCGCCAGCAGCCAAGTCCTGGGATTGGGGAAGAGCTCCTACGAGCAGTACTTC. The chain joins TRBV4-3 to TRBJ2-7; D gene uncertain. The CDR3 extends over 18 amino acids. The germline V gene encodes CDR1 LGHNA and CDR2 YSLEER. Trimming took off 1 base at V and 0 bases at J, with 19 bases between the two ends.